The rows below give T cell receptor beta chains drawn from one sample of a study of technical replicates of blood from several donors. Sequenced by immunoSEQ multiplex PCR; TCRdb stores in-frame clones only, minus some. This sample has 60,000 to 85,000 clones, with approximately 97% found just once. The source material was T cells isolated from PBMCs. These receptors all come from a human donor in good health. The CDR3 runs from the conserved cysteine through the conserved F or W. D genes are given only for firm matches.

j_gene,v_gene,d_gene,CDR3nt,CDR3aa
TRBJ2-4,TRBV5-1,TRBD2,TGCGCCAGCTCAGGCGGCCGGGGGGAAAACATTCAGTACTTC,CASSGGRGENIQYF
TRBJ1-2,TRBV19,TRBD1,TGTGCCAGTAGTATGAGGACAGGGTGGTATGGCTACACCTTC,CASSMRTGWYGYTF
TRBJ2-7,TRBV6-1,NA,TGTGCCAGCAGCTCACATCTCCCGGGCTACGAGCAGTACTTC,CASSSHLPGYEQYF
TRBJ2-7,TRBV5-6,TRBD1,TGTGCCAGCAGCAGACGGGACAGGGGACACGAGCAGTACTTC,CASSRRDRGHEQYF
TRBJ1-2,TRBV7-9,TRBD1,TGTGCCAGCAGCTCCCCCGGGACAGCCATTTCCTTC,CASSSPGTAISF
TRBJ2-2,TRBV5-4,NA,TGTGCCAGCGCGGAGGTGGGTCAGAACACCGGGGAGCTGTTTTTT,CASAEVGQNTGELFF
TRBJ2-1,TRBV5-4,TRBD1,TGTGCCAGCAGACCCGACAGGGGATCTCACAATGAGCAGTTCTTC,CASRPDRGSHNEQFF
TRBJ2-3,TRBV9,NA,TGTGCCAGCAGCATTCGGGGGAGGACAGATACGCAGTATTTT,CASSIRGRTDTQYF
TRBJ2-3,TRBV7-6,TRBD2,TGTGCCAGCAGCTCTGGACTAGCGGGAGATACGCAGTATTTT,CASSSGLAGDTQYF
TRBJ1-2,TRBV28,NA,TGTGCCAGCAGTTTATCAGGCGGGGGCAAGGGCTACACCTTC,CASSLSGGGKGYTF
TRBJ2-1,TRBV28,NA,TGTGCCAGCAGTTCTGATTATTGGGTACGCCGGGACAAGAGAGTCTATGAGCAGTTCTTC,CASSSDYWVRRDKRVYEQFF
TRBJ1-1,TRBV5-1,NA,TGCGCCAGCAGCTCAGGAATCACTGAAGCTTTCTTT,CASSSGITEAFF
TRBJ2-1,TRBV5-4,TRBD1,TGTGCCAGCAGCCCCGGGACAGGGGGCAATGAGCAGTTCTTC,CASSPGTGGNEQFF
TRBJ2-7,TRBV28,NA,TGTGCCAGCAGCGTTGTTTCCTACGAGCAGTACTTC,CASSVVSYEQYF
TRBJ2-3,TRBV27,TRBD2,TGTGCCAGCAGCTCGAGGGGACTACTGCCAGATACGCAGTATTTT,CASSSRGLLPDTQYF
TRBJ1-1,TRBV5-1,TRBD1,TGCGCCAGCAGCTTGGCCGGGGGACAGGTGTCGAACACTGAAGCTTTCTTT,CASSLAGGQVSNTEAFF
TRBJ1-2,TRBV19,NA,TGTGCCAGTAGGCCCGGGACTAACTATGGCTACACCTTC,CASRPGTNYGYTF
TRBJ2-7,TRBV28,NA,TGTGCCAGCAGTGAGGAGTTGAACGGGTGGGTGCAGTACTTC,CASSEELNGWVQYF
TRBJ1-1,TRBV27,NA,TGTGCCAGCAGCCCCGGACGGGGATCGCTCACTGAAGCTTTCTTT,CASSPGRGSLTEAFF
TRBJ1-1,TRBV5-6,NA,TGTGCCAGCAGCTTGGGGTTGCGCCTAATGGAGGGAGGCCCTGAAGCTTTCTTT,CASSLGLRLMEGGPEAFF
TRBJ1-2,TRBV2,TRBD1,TGTGCCAGCAGTAGACAGGGTAGCTATGGCTACACCTTC,CASSRQGSYGYTF
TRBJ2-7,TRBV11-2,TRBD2,TGTGCCAGCAGCTCACTAGCGGGGGTCTCCTACGAGCAGTACTTC,CASSSLAGVSYEQYF
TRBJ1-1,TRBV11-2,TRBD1,TGTGCCAGCAGCATACGCTCCCTCAGGGGGCGGCACACTGAAGCTTTCTTT,CASSIRSLRGRHTEAFF
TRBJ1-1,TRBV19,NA,TGTGCCAGTAGTATTTGGACAGAGAACACTGAAGCTTTCTTT,CASSIWTENTEAFF
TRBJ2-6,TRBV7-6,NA,TGTGCCAGCAGCTTACTCGGCGGGGCTGGGGCCAACGTCCTGACTTTC,CASSLLGGAGANVLTF